These 3 T cell receptor beta chains came from one sample sequenced in a study of shared clonotypes between healthy human individuals. Sequenced by immunoSEQ multiplex PCR; TCRdb stores in-frame clones only, minus some. The sample lists hundreds of thousands of clones, roughly 96% occurring once. Terminally differentiated effector memory CD45RA+ cells were excluded from the naive CD8 cells, which were CD45RO-negative and positively selected for CCR7. The sequenced sample consisted of naive CD8+ T cells sorted from blood. The receptors shown here come from a woman aged 25-40 years in good health.

The chain combines TRBV2 with TRBJ1-5, with no clear D. Trimming took off 5 bases at V and 0 bases at J, with 11 bases between the two ends. The length of the CDR3 is 15 residues. The V gene's germline CDR1 is SNHLY and CDR2 FYNNEI. CDR3: CASSPGLYSNQPQHF. In DNA, the CDR3 is TGTGCCAGCAGTCCGGGTCTTTATAGCAATCAGCCCCAGCATTTT. The whole variable domain, remainder taken from reference TRBV2 and TRBJ1-5, is EPEVTQTPSHQVTQMGQEVILRCVPISNHLYFYWYRQILGQKVEFLVSFYNNEISEKSEIFDDQFSVERPDGSNFTLKIRSTKLEDSAMYFCASSPGLYSNQPQHFGDGTRLSIL.

The count of this clone is one. CDR3 loop: CASSTTGFNGEQYF. DNA of the CDR3: TGTGCCAGTAGTACGACAGGGTTCAATGGAGAGCAGTACTTC. V usage is TRBV19 and J usage is TRBJ2-7, with 7 bases fitting TRBD1. There are 14 residues in the CDR3. CDR1 and CDR2 (germline): LNHDA, SQIVND (reference sequence). The junction had 10 bases not matched to a gene; V was cut back by 4 bases and J by 7 bases.

This sequence joins TRBV27 and TRBJ1-1; D call uncertain. Germline V gene lookup returns CDR1 MNHEY and CDR2 SMNVEV (reference sequence). The CDR3 is made up of 14 amino acids. With 5 bases removed from V and 0 bases from J, the gap between germline ends came to 10 bases. CDR3 DNA sequence: TGTGCCAGCAGTCCACAGTCTATGAACACTGAAGCTTTCTTT. It encodes CASSPQSMNTEAFF.